This T cell receptor (beta chain) is drawn from a study of blood T cell repertoires in COVID-19. On the study more broadly: Spain, Italy and the United States supplied samples that represented acute and convalescent COVID-19. T cells, B-cell-depleted T cells, or PBMCs provided the cDNA or gDNA that served as material.

How the authors handled the data: Nucleated cell counts were estimated from reference gene primer amplification. The table came from immunoSEQ multiplex PCR; TCRdb's copy has only in-frame clones and leaves some out. D and trimming were read from the DNA, whereas the V and J calls and clone size are those reported in that table. The sample records 120,000 or so clones, about 85% being singletons. This clone occurred once. Trimming cost V 5 bases and J 4 bases; bases outside gene matches: 8. CDR3 length: 15 residues. Germline loops: CDR1 LNHDA, CDR2 SQIVND (reference sequence). This chain connects TRBV19 to TRBJ1-2, with 9 positions matching TRBD1. This TCR derives from a woman of 80 years or more with acute or convalescent COVID-19. Material for sequencing was peripheral blood. The CDR3 is CASSPGTGKPYGYTF. CDR3 in DNA: TGTGCCAGTAGTCCCGGGACAGGGAAGCCCTATGGCTACACCTTC.